This T cell receptor (beta chain) was captured by sequencing in a study of T cells of healthy individuals (dated by TCRdb to 2016 to 2019). The library was prepared using 5' RACE. Sequencing was carried out with an Illumina MiSeq. Using fastp trimming at Q25 and MiXCR clonotype assembly, TCRdb reanalyzed the public sequencing data and kept in-frame beta chains. When rows share a CDR3 protein, they turn into one entry using the most common DNA and genes. Present in this sample are tens of thousands of distinct CDR3 sequences, about 15% of which were seen just once. The top ten hold about 16% of the sample. Between the V and J ends, shortened by 2 bases and 0 bases respectively, the junction contains 22 bases. Reading the germline V gene (reference sequence) gives CDR1 GTSNPN and CDR2 SVGIG. Its CDR3 holds 18 amino acids, cysteine through phenylalanine. Only CDR3 DNA remains: 54 bases, in frame from the first base.

Of note for this clonotype: This receptor's antigen is unknown. Base qualities are not provided; no much larger clone lies one nucleotide away.

The chain was built from TRBV30 and TRBJ1-2, and perhaps TRBD1 as D gene, on 6 matching bases. This receptor was taken from a human donor in good health. The nucleotides are TGTGCCTGGAGTTTAATCGGGGGCCTTTTTAGGGCTAACTATGGCTACACCTTC. The resulting protein is CAWSLIGGLFRANYGYTF.